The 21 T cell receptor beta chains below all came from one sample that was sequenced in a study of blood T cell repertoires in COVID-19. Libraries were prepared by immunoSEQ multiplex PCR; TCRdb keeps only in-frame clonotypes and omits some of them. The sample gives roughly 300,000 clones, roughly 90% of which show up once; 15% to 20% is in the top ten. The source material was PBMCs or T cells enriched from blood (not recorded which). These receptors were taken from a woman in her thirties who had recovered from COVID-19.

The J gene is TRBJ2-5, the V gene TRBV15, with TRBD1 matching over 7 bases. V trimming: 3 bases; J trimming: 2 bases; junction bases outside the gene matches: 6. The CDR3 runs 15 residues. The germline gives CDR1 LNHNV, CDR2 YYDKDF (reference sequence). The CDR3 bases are TGTGCCACCAGCAGGCCAAAGACAGGGCAAGAGACCCAGTACTTC. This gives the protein CATSRPKTGQETQYF.

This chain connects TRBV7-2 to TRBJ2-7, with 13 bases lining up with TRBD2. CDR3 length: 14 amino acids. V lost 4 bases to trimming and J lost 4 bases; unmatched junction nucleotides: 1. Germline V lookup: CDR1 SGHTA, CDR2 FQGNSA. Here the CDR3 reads CASSSGLAGYEQYF. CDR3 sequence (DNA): TGTGCCAGCAGCTCGGGACTAGCGGGGTACGAGCAGTACTTC.

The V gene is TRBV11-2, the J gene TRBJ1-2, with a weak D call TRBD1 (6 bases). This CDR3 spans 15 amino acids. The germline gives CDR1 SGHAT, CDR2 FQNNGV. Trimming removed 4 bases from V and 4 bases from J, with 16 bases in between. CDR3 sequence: CASSSLMTGSYGYTF. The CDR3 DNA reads TGTGCCAGCAGCTCCTTAATGACAGGATCCTATGGCTACACCTTC.

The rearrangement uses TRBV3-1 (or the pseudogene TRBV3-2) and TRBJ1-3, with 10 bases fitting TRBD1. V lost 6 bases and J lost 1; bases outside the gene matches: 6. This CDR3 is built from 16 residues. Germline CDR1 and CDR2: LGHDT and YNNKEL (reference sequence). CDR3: CASRQGQGKSGNTIYF. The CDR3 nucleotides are TGTGCCAGCAGACAGGGACAGGGGAAATCTGGAAACACCATATATTTT.

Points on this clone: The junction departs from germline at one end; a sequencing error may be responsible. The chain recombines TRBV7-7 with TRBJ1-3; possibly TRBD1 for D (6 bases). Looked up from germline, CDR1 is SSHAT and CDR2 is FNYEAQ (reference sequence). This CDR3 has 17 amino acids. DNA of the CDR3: TGTGCTAGCAGTTCTAACCCGACAGGCCTAGGAGGAAACACCATATATTTT. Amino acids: CASSSNPTGLGGNTIYF.

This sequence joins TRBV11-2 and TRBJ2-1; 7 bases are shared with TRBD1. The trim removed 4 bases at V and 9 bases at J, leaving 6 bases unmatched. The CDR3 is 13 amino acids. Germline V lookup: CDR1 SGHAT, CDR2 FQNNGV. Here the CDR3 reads CASSYGQVGEQFF. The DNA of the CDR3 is TGTGCCAGCAGCTACGGACAGGTCGGTGAGCAGTTCTTC.

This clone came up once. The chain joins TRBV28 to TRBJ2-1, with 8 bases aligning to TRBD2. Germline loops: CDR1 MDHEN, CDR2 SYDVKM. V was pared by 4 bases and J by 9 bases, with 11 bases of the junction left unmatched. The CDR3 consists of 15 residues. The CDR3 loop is CASSSGGAVRGEQFF. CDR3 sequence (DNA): TGTGCCAGCAGTTCCGGGGGGGCTGTACGAGGTGAGCAGTTCTTC.

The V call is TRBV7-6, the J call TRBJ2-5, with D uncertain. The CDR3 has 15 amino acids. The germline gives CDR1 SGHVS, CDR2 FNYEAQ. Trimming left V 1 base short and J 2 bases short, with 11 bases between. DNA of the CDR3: TGTGCCAGCAGCTTAGGGGCAGCCCCTCAAGAGACCCAGTACTTC. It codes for CASSLGAAPQETQYF.

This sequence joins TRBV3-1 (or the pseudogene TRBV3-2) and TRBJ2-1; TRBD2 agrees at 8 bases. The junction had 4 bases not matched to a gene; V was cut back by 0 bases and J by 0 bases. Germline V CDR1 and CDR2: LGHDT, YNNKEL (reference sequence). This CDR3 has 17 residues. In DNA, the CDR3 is TGTGCCAGCAGCCAAGAGCTTGGGACTAGCTCCTACAATGAGCAGTTCTTC. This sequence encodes CASSQELGTSSYNEQFF.

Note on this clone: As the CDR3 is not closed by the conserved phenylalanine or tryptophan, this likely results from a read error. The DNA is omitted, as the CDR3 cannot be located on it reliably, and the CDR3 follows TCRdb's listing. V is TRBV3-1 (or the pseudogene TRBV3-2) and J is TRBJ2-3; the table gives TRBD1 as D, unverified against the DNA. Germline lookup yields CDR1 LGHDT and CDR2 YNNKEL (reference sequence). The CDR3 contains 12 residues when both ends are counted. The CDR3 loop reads CASSQDPRDRTV.

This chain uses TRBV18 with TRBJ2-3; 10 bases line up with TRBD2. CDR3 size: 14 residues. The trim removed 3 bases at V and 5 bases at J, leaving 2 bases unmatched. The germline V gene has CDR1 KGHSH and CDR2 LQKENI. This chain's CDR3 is CASSPRLAGDTQYF. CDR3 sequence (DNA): TGTGCCAGCTCACCGAGACTAGCGGGAGATACGCAGTATTTT.

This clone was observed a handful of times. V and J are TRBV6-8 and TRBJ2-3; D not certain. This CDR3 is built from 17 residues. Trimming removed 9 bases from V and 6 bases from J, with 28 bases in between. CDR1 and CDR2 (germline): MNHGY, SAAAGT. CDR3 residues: CARAYPPFRRREDTQYF. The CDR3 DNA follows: TGTGCCAGGGCCTACCCGCCGTTCCGGCGGAGAGAGGATACGCAGTATTTT.

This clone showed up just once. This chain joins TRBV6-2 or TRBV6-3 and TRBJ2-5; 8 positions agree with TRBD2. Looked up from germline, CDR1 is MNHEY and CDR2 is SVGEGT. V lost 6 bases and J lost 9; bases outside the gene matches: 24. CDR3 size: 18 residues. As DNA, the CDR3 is TGTGCCAGCAGCCGAACCACGCTTTTGCGGGGGGCAGTATTGGCCCAGTACTTC. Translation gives CASSRTTLLRGAVLAQYF.

The CDR3 spells CASSLLPEETQYF. The CDR3, as DNA: TGTGCCAGCAGTTTATTACCGGAGGAGACCCAGTACTTC. The chain employs TRBV28 and TRBJ2-5; D remains ambiguous. CDR1 and CDR2 from the germline V gene are MDHEN and SYDVKM. The V and J ends lost 1 base and 5 bases respectively, with 8 bases between them. The CDR3 sequence is 13 residues long.

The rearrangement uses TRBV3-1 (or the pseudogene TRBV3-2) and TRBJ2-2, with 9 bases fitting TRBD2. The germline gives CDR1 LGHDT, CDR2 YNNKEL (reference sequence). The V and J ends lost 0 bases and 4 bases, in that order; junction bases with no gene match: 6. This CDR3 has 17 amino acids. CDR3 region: CASSQDWAGGVTGELFF. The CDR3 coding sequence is TGTGCCAGCAGCCAAGATTGGGCGGGAGGGGTCACCGGGGAGCTGTTTTTT.

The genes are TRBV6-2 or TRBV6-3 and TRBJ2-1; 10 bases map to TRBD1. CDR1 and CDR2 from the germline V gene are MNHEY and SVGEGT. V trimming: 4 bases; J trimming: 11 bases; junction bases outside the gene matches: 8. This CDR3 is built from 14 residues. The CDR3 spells CASSWDRGGGKQFF. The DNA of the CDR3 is TGTGCCAGCAGTTGGGACAGGGGTGGGGGTAAGCAGTTCTTC.

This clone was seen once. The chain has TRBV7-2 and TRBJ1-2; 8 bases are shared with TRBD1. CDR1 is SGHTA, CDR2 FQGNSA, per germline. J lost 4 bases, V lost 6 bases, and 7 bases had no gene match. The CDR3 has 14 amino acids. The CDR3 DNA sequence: TGTGCCAGCAGGAGGACAGGGTCCGGCTATGGCTACACCTTC. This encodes CASRRTGSGYGYTF.

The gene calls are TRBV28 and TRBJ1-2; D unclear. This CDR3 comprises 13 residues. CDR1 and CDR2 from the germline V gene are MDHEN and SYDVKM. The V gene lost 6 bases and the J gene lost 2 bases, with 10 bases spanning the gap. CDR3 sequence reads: CASSSVRNYGYTF. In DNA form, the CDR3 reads TGTGCCAGCAGCTCGGTCCGGAACTATGGCTACACCTTC.

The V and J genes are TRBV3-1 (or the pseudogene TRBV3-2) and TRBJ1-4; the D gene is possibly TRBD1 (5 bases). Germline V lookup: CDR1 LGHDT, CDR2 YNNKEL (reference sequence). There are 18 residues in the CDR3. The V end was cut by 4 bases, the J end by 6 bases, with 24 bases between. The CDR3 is CASSPPGTYTAGDEKLFF. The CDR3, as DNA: TGTGCCAGCAGCCCTCCAGGGACTTACACAGCTGGGGATGAAAAACTGTTTTTT.

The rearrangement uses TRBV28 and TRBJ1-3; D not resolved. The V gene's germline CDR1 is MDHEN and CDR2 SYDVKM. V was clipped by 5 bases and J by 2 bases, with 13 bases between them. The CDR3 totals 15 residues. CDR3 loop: CASSPSGLAGNTIYF. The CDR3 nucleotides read TGTGCCAGCAGTCCTTCCGGGTTGGCTGGAAACACCATATATTTT.

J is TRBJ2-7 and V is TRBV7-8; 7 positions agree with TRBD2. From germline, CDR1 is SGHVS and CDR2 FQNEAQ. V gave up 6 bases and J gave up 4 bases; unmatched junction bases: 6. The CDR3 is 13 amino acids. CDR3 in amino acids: CASRGAGSYEQYF. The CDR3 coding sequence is TGTGCCAGCAGAGGAGCGGGGTCTTACGAGCAGTACTTC.